The present TCR beta chain was sequenced within a study of blood T cell repertoires in COVID-19. About the study: Acute-phase and convalescent COVID-19 samples originated in the United States, Italy and Spain. T cells, B-cell-depleted T cells, or PBMCs provided the cDNA or gDNA that served as material.

The CDR3 runs to 15 residues. Germline lookup yields CDR1 MRHNA and CDR2 SNTAGT. V lost 3 bases and J lost 2, with 11 bases in between. In the original analysis: Scientists estimated how many nucleated cells there were by amplifying reference gene primers. The assay was immunoSEQ multiplex PCR, and TCRdb's table has in-frame clones only and misses some. The DNA was the basis for D and trimming; V, J and clone size are from that table. This sample yields roughly 200,000 clones, of which 80% to 85% are seen a single time; over 7% belongs to the top ten. Followed over time, Seattle patients had been enrolled while infection was active.

V is TRBV6-4 and J is TRBJ1-5; D unresolved. The sample taken for sequencing was peripheral blood. This TCR was sampled from a woman of 80 years or more with COVID-19, enrolled during active disease. The CDR3 is CASSDAGKRNQPQHF. As DNA, the CDR3 is TGTGCCAGCAGTGATGCGGGGAAACGCAATCAGCCCCAGCATTTT.